This TCR beta chain came from a study of blood T cell repertoires in COVID-19. Turning to the study itself: Samples taken during acute and convalescent COVID-19 were collected in the United States, Italy and Spain.

As processed by the authors: Reference gene primer amplification yielded estimated nucleated cell counts. Sequencing used immunoSEQ multiplex PCR; TCRdb keeps in-frame clones, though not all of them. The DNA was the basis for D and trimming; V, J and clone size are from that table. The sample shows 300,000 to 400,000 clones, roughly 90% of them seen only once. Membership in each cohort depended on participant-reported clinical history. Shortly before study entry, within 2 weeks, exposed participants had met a COVID-19 case. V shed 6 bases and J shed 4 bases, with 12 bases lying between them. CDR3 length: 14 amino acids. Per the germline V gene, CDR1 is KGHDR and CDR2 is SFDVKD.

Sequenced: PBMCs or T cells enriched from blood (not recorded which). The clonotype originates from a woman between 25 and 40 years old who had been exposed to COVID-19. This chain connects TRBV24-1 to TRBJ1-5; no clear D. This chain's CDR3 is CATSSRRVNQPQHF. In DNA form, the CDR3 reads TGTGCCACCAGTTCCCGCCGGGTGAATCAGCCCCAGCATTTT.